These 27 T cell receptor beta chains originate from one sample sequenced in a study of blood T cell repertoires in COVID-19. Generated by immunoSEQ multiplex PCR, the TCRdb table keeps only in-frame clones and is missing some. The data show some 250,000 clones, about four fifths seen once. Sequenced sample: peripheral blood. These receptors all stem from a man aged 30-40 years who had recovered from COVID-19.

This chain joins TRBV3-1 (or the pseudogene TRBV3-2) and TRBJ1-5; D call uncertain. The length of the CDR3 is 17 residues. Per germline, CDR1 LGHDT and CDR2 YNNKEL (reference sequence). The V gene lost 1 base and the J gene lost 1 base, with 14 bases spanning the gap. The CDR3 DNA follows: TGTGCCAGCAGCCAAGGTATCCGGGGTCGGAGCAATCAGCCCCAGCATTTT. It yields the protein CASSQGIRGRSNQPQHF.

This sequence joins TRBV29-1 and TRBJ2-2; no clear D. The germline V gene encodes CDR1 SQVTM and CDR2 ANQGSEA. Trimming took 7 bases from V and 3 from J, leaving 15 bases between them. This CDR3 spans 14 amino acids. This CDR3 reads CSGRLARDTGELFF. The CDR3 DNA reads TGCAGCGGCCGCTTAGCCCGGGACACCGGGGAGCTGTTTTTT.

J is TRBJ1-6 and V is TRBV3-1 (or the pseudogene TRBV3-2); 7 bases align to TRBD1. V gave up 4 bases and J gave up 7 bases; unmatched junction bases: 10. Per germline, CDR1 LGHDT and CDR2 YNNKEL (reference sequence). The CDR3 consists of 16 residues. DNA for the CDR3: TGTGCCAGCAGCCCGGACCGACAGGGCCGGAATTCACCCCTCCACTTT. The encoded protein is CASSPDRQGRNSPLHF.

This chain connects TRBV4-1 to TRBJ1-4; TRBD1 matches at 7 bases. After removal of 1 base from V and 8 bases from J, the junction contained 7 bases not matched to a gene. Germline-derived CDR1 and CDR2 are MGHRA and YSYEKL. The length of the CDR3 is 15 residues. The CDR3 DNA reads as TGCGCCAGCAGCCAAGCAGTCGGCAGGGGGGAAAAACTGTTTTTT. This codes for CASSQAVGRGEKLFF.

This rearrangement joins TRBV7-9 to TRBJ1-5, with 7 bases matching TRBD1. Per germline, CDR1 SEHNR and CDR2 FQNEAQ (reference sequence). This CDR3 has 14 amino acids. Trimming at V came to 2 bases and at J to 5 bases, leaving 3 bases not matched to a gene. CDR3 DNA sequence: TGTGCCAGCAGCTTAACAGGGGAGGATCAGCCCCAGCATTTT. This gives the protein CASSLTGEDQPQHF.

This clone was recorded once. The chain links TRBV5-4 to TRBJ1-2, with 9 positions matching TRBD1. The germline CDR1 and CDR2 sequences are SGHNT and YYREEE (reference sequence). The V segment lost 4 bases and the J segment 3 bases; nucleotides outside the gene matches: 10. This CDR3 is 16 amino acids long. CDR3 in amino acids: CASSPLDRGSHYGYTF. The CDR3, as DNA: TGTGCCAGCAGCCCACTGGACAGGGGCTCCCACTATGGCTACACCTTC.

The chain carries TRBV19 and TRBJ1-5, with D hard to call. V was pared by 2 bases and J by 0 bases, with 11 bases between. The CDR3 runs 16 residues. Germline V gives CDR1 LNHDA, CDR2 SQIVND (reference sequence). The CDR3 region has the DNA TGTGCCAGTAGTATAATAAGAGGAAATAGCAATCAGCCCCAGCATTTT. It translates to CASSIIRGNSNQPQHF.

The rearrangement joins TRBV11-3 to TRBJ2-7; 11 nucleotides agree with TRBD1. The junction had 4 bases not matched to a gene; V was cut back by 0 bases and J by 0 bases. This CDR3 has 17 amino acids. Germline values: CDR1 SGHNT, CDR2 YENEEA. The CDR3 here is CASSLDKGTGGSYEQYV. As DNA, the CDR3 is TGTGCCAGCAGCTTAGATAAAGGGACAGGGGGCTCCTACGAGCAGTACGTC.

The chain has TRBV4-1 and TRBJ2-7; 8 nucleotides align to TRBD2. Trimming cost V 3 bases and J 4 bases; bases outside gene matches: 11. Looked up from germline, CDR1 is MGHRA and CDR2 is YSYEKL. This CDR3 comprises 16 residues. CDR3 protein: CASSHGRGGREYEQYF. The CDR3 nucleotides read TGCGCCAGCAGCCATGGTCGCGGGGGGCGAGAGTACGAGCAGTACTTC.

The chain employs TRBV18 and TRBJ2-5, with 11 bases identical to TRBD2. The CDR3 covers 16 residues. The germline V gene has CDR1 KGHSH and CDR2 LQKENI. J was trimmed by 4 bases and V by 3 bases; bases with no gene match: 7. The CDR3 loop reads CASSPNSGGAGETQYF. The CDR3 DNA is TGTGCCAGCTCACCCAATAGCGGGGGGGCCGGAGAGACCCAGTACTTC.

V gene TRBV24-1 combines with J gene TRBJ2-1, with D possibly TRBD2 on 5 matching bases. Trimming stripped 5 bases from V and 8 bases from J, with 12 bases between. This CDR3 region has 13 residues. Per germline, CDR1 KGHDR and CDR2 SFDVKD. CDR3 region: CATSVGAGDEQFF. CDR3 in DNA: TGTGCCACCAGTGTAGGCGCGGGCGATGAGCAGTTCTTC.

To note about this clone: Its ends do not fully match the called genes, so a read error is possible. The chain has TRBV10-1 and TRBJ1-2, with a possible D match to TRBD1 (6 bases). From germline, CDR1 is WNHNN and CDR2 SYGVQD (reference sequence). The CDR3 covers 14 residues. CDR3 region: CASSAGTTNYGYTF. In DNA form, the CDR3 reads TGCGCCAGCAGTGCCGGGACAACTAATTATGGCTACACCTTC.

The rearrangement uses TRBV4-1 and TRBJ2-7, with 9 bases aligning to TRBD2. With V trimmed by 4 bases and J by 3 bases, 16 bases remained unmatched. The CDR3 is 18 amino acids. The germline CDR1 and CDR2 sequences are MGHRA and YSYEKL. The DNA for the CDR3 is TGCGCCAGCAGCCTGACTTGGGGTAGCGGGGGCCCGGACTACGAGCAGTACTTC. Amino acids: CASSLTWGSGGPDYEQYF.

The chain has TRBV2 and TRBJ2-5; 8 bases agree with TRBD2. The CDR3 contains 15 residues. Germline-derived CDR1 and CDR2 are SNHLY and FYNNEI. Trimming removed 7 bases from V and 5 bases from J; junction bases left unmatched: 12. CDR3 coding DNA: TGTGCCAGCACCCCGGGAGGGGACTATCGGGAGACCCAGTACTTC. This gives the protein CASTPGGDYRETQYF.

This clone was found once. The chain has TRBV2 and TRBJ1-5, with a weak D call TRBD1 (6 bases). V was trimmed by 4 bases and J by 7 bases, leaving 8 bases between them. This CDR3 has 12 amino acids. The germline CDR1 and CDR2 sequences are SNHLY and FYNNEI. The DNA for the CDR3 is TGTGCCAGCAGTGTAGGGGGACAGCCCCAGCATTTT. Its translation is CASSVGGQPQHF. Full variable domain (rest looked up from reference TRBV2 and TRBJ1-5): EPEVTQTPSHQVTQMGQEVILRCVPISNHLYFYWYRQILGQKVEFLVSFYNNEISEKSEIFDDQFSVERPDGSNFTLKIRSTKLEDSAMYFCASSVGGQPQHFGDGTRLSIL.

V is TRBV9 and J is TRBJ2-7; weak D call: TRBD1 (6 bases). This CDR3 is built from 14 residues. The V end was cut by 0 bases, the J end by 7 bases, with 14 bases between. Germline V gives CDR1 SGDLS, CDR2 YYNGEE. The CDR3 sequence is CASSVEVGGGEQYF. The CDR3 coding sequence is TGTGCCAGCAGCGTAGAGGTTGGGGGCGGAGAGCAGTACTTC.

This chain uses TRBV5-6 with TRBJ2-6; TRBD1 might be the D (5 bases). V gave up 2 bases and J gave up 0 bases, with 12 bases separating them. Looked up from germline, CDR1 is SGHDT and CDR2 is YYEEEE. The CDR3 totals 17 residues. In nucleotides, the CDR3 is TGTGCCAGCAGCTTCAGGGTCTCCGTCTCTGGGGCCAACGTCCTGACTTTC. This translates into CASSFRVSVSGANVLTF.

The gene calls are TRBV7-9 and TRBJ1-4; D is undetermined. The CDR3 is 15 residues long. Trimming took off 0 bases at V and 6 bases at J, with 11 bases between the two ends. Germline values: CDR1 SEHNR, CDR2 FQNEAQ (reference sequence). The CDR3 region has the DNA TGTGCCAGCAGCTTAGCCCACGGAGTGGATGAAAAACTGTTTTTT. Its protein is CASSLAHGVDEKLFF.

The rearrangement joins TRBV9 to TRBJ1-1; no clear D. The length of the CDR3 is 15 residues. V shed 0 bases and J shed 1 base, with 10 bases lying between them. The germline V gene has CDR1 SGDLS and CDR2 YYNGEE. The CDR3 DNA follows: TGTGCCAGCAGCGTAGTGGGAGGGCCGAACACTGAAGCTTTCTTT. Its protein is CASSVVGGPNTEAFF.

The chain is built from TRBV27 and TRBJ1-2; no firm D call. This CDR3 comprises 13 residues. Trimming left V 2 bases short and J 6 bases short, with 10 bases between. Germline CDR1 reads MNHEY; CDR2 reads SMNVEV (reference sequence). The CDR3 sequence: CASSLTDGDGYTF. CDR3 coding DNA: TGTGCCAGCAGTTTAACCGACGGAGATGGCTACACCTTC.

J is TRBJ2-3 and V is TRBV28; weak D call: TRBD1 (5 bases). V was clipped by 8 bases and J by 0 bases, with 12 bases between them. Germline V CDR1 and CDR2: MDHEN, SYDVKM. The CDR3 consists of 14 residues. The DNA for the CDR3 is TGTGCCAGCTGGGGCACGACTAGCACAGATACGCAGTATTTT. It codes for CASWGTTSTDTQYF. The whole variable domain, remainder taken from reference TRBV28 and TRBJ2-3, is DVKVTQSSRYLVKRTGEKVFLECVQDMDHENMFWYRQDPGLGLRLIYFSYDVKMKEKGDIPEGYSVSREKKERFSLILESASTNQTSMYLCASWGTTSTDTQYFGPGTRLTVL.

The CDR3, as DNA: TGCGCCAGCAGCTTGAATCGACCGGGGGGACAACCTCATGAGCAGTTCTTC. This translates into CASSLNRPGGQPHEQFF. The chain recombines TRBV5-1 with TRBJ2-1; D is perhaps TRBD2 (7 bases). The germline gives CDR1 SGHRS, CDR2 YFSETQ. The CDR3 runs to 17 residues. With 1 base removed from V and 8 bases from J, the gap between germline ends came to 22 bases.

V usage is TRBV28 and J usage is TRBJ2-3; 9 positions match TRBD2. The trim removed 7 bases at V and 6 bases at J, leaving 11 bases unmatched. Germline CDR1 MDHEN, CDR2 SYDVKM. This CDR3 region has 15 residues. CDR3 residues: CASTLSGGSADTQYF. Written as DNA, the CDR3 is TGTGCCAGCACCCTAAGCGGGGGGTCGGCGGATACGCAGTATTTT.

Written as DNA, the CDR3 is TGTGCCAGCAGCTCTAACAGGGGTGAAGCTTTCTTT. Translating gives CASSSNRGEAFF. The chain joins TRBV5-6 to TRBJ1-1, with TRBD1 identical over 7 bases. V shed 3 bases, J shed 7 bases, and the junction held 3 bases outside the gene matches. From germline, CDR1 is SGHDT and CDR2 YYEEEE. The CDR3 contains 12 residues.

The chain combines TRBV2 with TRBJ1-2, with 7 bases that match TRBD1. V lost 3 bases to trimming and J lost 2 bases; unmatched junction nucleotides: 3. Per germline, CDR1 SNHLY and CDR2 FYNNEI. The CDR3 length is 14 residues. The CDR3 here is CASSDPGQNYGYTF. In nucleotides, the CDR3 is TGTGCCAGCAGTGACCCGGGACAGAACTATGGCTACACCTTC.

The V gene is TRBV6-5, the J gene TRBJ1-1; D not certain. Per germline, CDR1 MNHEY and CDR2 SVGAGI. The V and J ends lost 9 bases and 5 bases respectively, with 22 bases between them. This CDR3 is 15 amino acids long. The CDR3 nucleotides are TGTGCCAGTTCCTCCGGTGGGAGCGGGAGAACTGAAGCTTTCTTT. Amino acid sequence: CASSSGGSGRTEAFF.

The chain combines TRBV5-8 with TRBJ2-7; D uncertain. CDR1 is SGHTS, CDR2 YDEGEE, per germline. This CDR3 region has 13 residues. Trimming removed 0 bases at V and 6 bases at J, with 10 bases between. CDR3: CASSLDAFGEQYV. CDR3 DNA sequence: TGTGCCAGCAGCTTGGATGCCTTCGGCGAGCAGTACGTC.